These 24 T cell receptor beta chains were all obtained from the same sample, sequenced in a study of T cells in Graves' hyperthyroidism and ophthalmopathy. Amplified TCR beta CDR3 regions derived from RNA transcripts. When the TCR CDR3 underwent first-round RT-PCR, the HTBI primer set was used. TCRdb itself ran the multiplex PCR reads through MiXCR, one entry per CDR3 protein. The repertoire has some 800,000 distinct CDR3 sequences, approximately 40% of them found once; the top ten carry 8% to 9%. Sequences were obtained from blood. These receptors all stem from a man between 18 and 29 years old with Graves' hyperthyroidism.

This clonotype was counted at least ten times. This chain links TRBV19 with TRBJ1-5; D is perhaps TRBD1 (5 bases). This CDR3 comprises 10 residues. Looked up from germline, CDR1 is LNHDA and CDR2 is SQIVND (reference sequence). Here the CDR3 reads CAAGNQPQHF. Here the CDR3 DNA reads TGTGCGGCAGGGAATCAGCCCCAGCATTTT.

This clonotype came up many times. The CDR3 loop is CASSLMEETEAFF. The CDR3, as DNA: TGTGCCAGCAGCTTAATGGAAGAAACTGAAGCTTTCTTT. The chain links TRBV7-9 to TRBJ1-1; the D is unclear. Germline lookup yields CDR1 SEHNR and CDR2 FQNEAQ (reference sequence). V lost 2 bases, J lost 5 bases, and 9 bases lay in between. The CDR3 spans 13 residues.

This clonotype was seen at least ten times. The chain couples TRBV9 to TRBJ2-2; D is possibly TRBD2 (6 bases). With 2 bases removed from V and 7 bases from J, the gap between germline ends came to 12 bases. The CDR3 consists of 14 residues. Germline-derived CDR1 and CDR2 are SGDLS and YYNGEE. In DNA, the CDR3 is TGTGCCAGCAGCGTGGAGGGCCTGAGCGGGGAGCTGTTTTTT. It yields the protein CASSVEGLSGELFF.

This clonotype was seen repeatedly, ten times or more. The chain has TRBV19 and TRBJ1-1, with D perhaps TRBD1 (5 bases). CDR1 LNHDA and CDR2 SQIVND come from the germline V gene (reference sequence). V lost 6 bases and J lost 11, with 16 bases in between. The CDR3 has 12 residues. CDR3 nucleotide sequence: TGTGCCAGTAGCCCCGGGACTCTTGATGCTTTCTTT. Protein: CASSPGTLDAFF.

This clonotype was counted many times. The CDR3 spells CASSLGGAGTEAFF. CDR3 DNA: TGTGCCAGCAGCTTGGGAGGGGCCGGTACTGAAGCTTTCTTT. The chain carries TRBV7-9 and TRBJ1-1; possibly TRBD1 for D (5 bases). This CDR3 is 14 amino acids long. Germline V CDR1 and CDR2: SEHNR, FQNEAQ (reference sequence). V was pared by 3 bases and J by 5 bases, with 13 bases between. Together with reference TRBV7-9 and TRBJ1-1, the CDR3 gives the full variable domain: DTGVSQNPRHKITKRGQNVTFRCDPISEHNRLYWYRQTLGQGPEFLTYFQNEAQLEKSRLLSDRFSAERPKGSFSTLEIQRTEQGDSAMYLCASSLGGAGTEAFFGQGTRLTVV.

The chain uses TRBV7-7 and TRBJ2-7; maybe TRBD2 (5 bases). The CDR3 covers 12 residues. The V gene's germline CDR1 is SSHAT and CDR2 FNYEAQ (reference sequence). CDR3 sequence: CASPLDAGEQYF. The CDR3 DNA follows: TGTGCTAGCCCCCTTGATGCGGGCGAGCAGTACTTC.

This clonotype has ten or more counts. The chain carries TRBV19 and TRBJ1-1; D is unresolved. V was trimmed by 3 bases and J by 4 bases, leaving 9 bases between them. CDR1 LNHDA and CDR2 SQIVND come from the germline V gene (reference sequence). CDR3 length: 13 residues. The CDR3 sequence is CASSIAVLTEAFF. The CDR3 DNA is TGTGCCAGTAGTATTGCCGTGCTCACTGAAGCTTTCTTT. Based on the CDR3 plus reference TRBV19 and TRBJ1-1, the full variable domain is DGGITQSPKYLFRKEGQNVTLSCEQNLNHDAMYWYRQDPGQGLRLIYYSQIVNDFQKGDIAEGYSVSREKKESFPLTVTSAQKNPTAFYLCASSIAVLTEAFFGQGTRLTVV.

The chain couples TRBV9 to TRBJ1-2, with unresolved D. CDR3 length: 11 residues. CDR1 and CDR2 (germline): SGDLS, YYNGEE. Trimming cost V 6 bases and J 2 bases, with 5 bases left between them. In nucleotides, the CDR3 is TGTGCCAGCACGCACAACTATGGCTACACCTTC. Translation gives CASTHNYGYTF.

This clonotype showed up many times. The rearrangement joins TRBV7-2 to TRBJ2-2; TRBD2 agrees at 8 bases. V shed 2 bases and J 4 bases; nucleotides not matched to a gene: 9. CDR3 length equals 17 residues. Germline loops: CDR1 SGHTA, CDR2 FQGNSA. CDR3: CASSLSWASGSTGELFF. CDR3 coding DNA: TGTGCCAGCAGCTTATCGTGGGCTAGCGGGTCCACCGGGGAGCTGTTTTTT.

This clonotype has ten or more counts. The gene calls are TRBV12-3 or TRBV12-4 and TRBJ1-2, with D possibly matching TRBD1 (6 bases). The germline V and J ends were trimmed by 5 bases and 8 bases, with 21 bases remaining between them. The CDR3 sequence is 15 residues long. The CDR3 sequence: CASSPRVSGAVGYTF. The CDR3 coding sequence is TGTGCCAGCAGTCCTAGAGTTTCAGGGGCGGTGGGCTACACCTTC.

As regards this clonotype: The DNA is left out, because the CDR3 cannot be placed on it with certainty; the CDR3 is given as TCRdb lists it. The chain joins TRBV7-2 to TRBJ2-2. Counting both end residues, the CDR3 totals 12 amino acids. Germline loops: CDR1 SGHTA, CDR2 FQGNSA. CDR3 region: CASSLVPGSCFF.

There are a few counts of this clonotype. The rearrangement uses TRBV7-9 and TRBJ1-1; 9 bases match TRBD1. The CDR3 has 15 amino acids. Germline V CDR1 and CDR2: SEHNR, FQNEAQ (reference sequence). V gave up 8 bases and J gave up 4 bases; unmatched junction bases: 11. CDR3 protein: CASGNSRQGGTEAFF. Here the CDR3 DNA reads TGTGCCAGCGGTAATTCCAGACAGGGGGGCACTGAAGCTTTCTTT.

There are a few counts of this clonotype. J is TRBJ2-7 and V is TRBV20-1; the match to TRBD1 covers 9 bases. Unmatched junction bases numbered 6, after V lost 1 base and J lost 2 bases. CDR3 length: 15 residues. CDR1 DFQATT and CDR2 SNEGSKA come from the germline V gene (reference sequence). CDR3 DNA sequence: TGCAGTGCTAGAGGGGGACAGGGAAGTACCTACGAGCAGTACTTC. Translated, it gives CSARGGQGSTYEQYF.

The rearrangement links TRBV7-9 to TRBJ1-1, with D hard to call. Germline V gene sequence: CDR1 SEHNR, CDR2 FQNEAQ (reference sequence). Trimming shortened V by 2 bases and J by 5 bases, and 15 bases separated the two germline ends. The CDR3 spans 15 residues. CDR3 nucleotides: TGTGCCAGCAGCTTAAATTTGCGTCTCGTGACTGAAGCTTTCTTT. Amino acid sequence: CASSLNLRLVTEAFF.

This clonotype showed up many times. The chain recombines TRBV20-1 with TRBJ1-1; 9 positions match TRBD1. The CDR3 extends over 13 amino acids. J lost 4 bases, V lost 3 bases, and 3 bases had no gene match. Germline CDR1 and CDR2: DFQATT and SNEGSKA (reference sequence). The CDR3 reads CSARGTGSTEAFF. As DNA, the CDR3 is TGCAGTGCTAGGGGGACAGGGAGCACTGAAGCTTTCTTT.

The chain employs TRBV6-5 and TRBJ2-5; D may correspond to TRBD1 or TRBD2 (6 bases each). This CDR3 is built from 15 residues. The V end lost 7 bases, the J end lost 2 bases, and 17 bases lay between the germline ends. Germline V gene sequence: CDR1 MNHEY, CDR2 SVGAGI. DNA of the CDR3: TGTGCCAGCATCCCCTCGGGGGCAAGTCAAGAGACCCAGTACTTC. This translates into CASIPSGASQETQYF.

The chain couples TRBV19 to TRBJ2-2; D remains unclear. The germline V gene encodes CDR1 LNHDA and CDR2 SQIVND (reference sequence). V was shortened by 3 bases and J by 2 bases, with 4 bases between the two germline ends. The CDR3 contains 13 residues. CDR3 in DNA: TGTGCCAGTAGTATCGACAACACCGGGGAGCTGTTTTTT. This encodes CASSIDNTGELFF.

The chain employs TRBV24-1 and TRBJ2-5; unclear D gene. The CDR3 contains 14 residues. Germline assignment: CDR1 KGHDR and CDR2 SFDVKD. Trimming shortened V by 11 bases and J by 1 base, and 16 bases separated the two germline ends. Written as DNA, the CDR3 is TGTGCCAGCAGCGTTATCCGGGCCCAAGAGACCCAGTACTTC. This sequence encodes CASSVIRAQETQYF.

This clonotype was detected many times. The chain links TRBV19 to TRBJ1-5; a weak D match, TRBD1 (6 bases). Germline V gene sequence: CDR1 LNHDA, CDR2 SQIVND (reference sequence). V shed 7 bases and J shed 4 bases, with 17 bases lying between them. The CDR3 consists of 15 residues. CDR3 sequence reads: CASNILDSKNQPQHF. CDR3 sequence (DNA): TGTGCCAGTAACATACTGGACAGCAAAAATCAGCCCCAGCATTTT.

This clonotype showed up many times. This chain joins TRBV7-9 and TRBJ1-1; D remains unclear. This CDR3 has 14 residues. CDR1 and CDR2 from the germline V gene are SEHNR and FQNEAQ (reference sequence). Between the trimmed V and J ends, which lost 5 bases and 8 bases, there was a span of 18 bases. In DNA form, the CDR3 reads TGTGCCAGCAGCGATCCACCGGTGGCGAGGGAAGCTTTCTTT. Translating it yields CASSDPPVAREAFF.

On this clonotype: A much larger clone lies one base from this, so it may be a read error. This sequence joins TRBV11-2 and TRBJ2-5, with 7 bases aligning to TRBD2. CDR3 length: 13 residues. With 4 bases clipped from V and 7 bases from J, the junction kept 6 bases outside the gene matches. From germline, CDR1 is SGHAT and CDR2 FQNNGV. The CDR3 DNA is TGTGCCAGCAGCTCCCCATCGGGAGGGACCCAGTACTTC. It translates to CASSSPSGGTQYF.

V gene TRBV15 combines with J gene TRBJ1-5; TRBD1 aligns across 9 bases. Germline values: CDR1 LNHNV, CDR2 YYDKDF (reference sequence). The CDR3 spans 14 residues. The V gene end was trimmed by 2 bases and the J gene end by 11 bases; junction bases not matched to a gene: 7. The CDR3 spells CATSRNRGLETQHF. As DNA, the CDR3 is TGTGCCACCAGCAGAAACAGGGGGCTAGAGACCCAGCATTTT.

This sequence joins TRBV4-1 and TRBJ1-1; 8 bases are shared with TRBD1. Germline V lookup: CDR1 MGHRA, CDR2 YSYEKL. This CDR3 is 15 amino acids long. The ends lost 0 bases at V and 4 bases at J; junction bases unmatched: 4. In DNA form, the CDR3 reads TGCGCCAGCAGCCAAGATGGGGACAGGTTCACTGAAGCTTTCTTT. Protein: CASSQDGDRFTEAFF.

This chain links TRBV5-1 with TRBJ2-7; 7 nucleotides agree with TRBD2. The CDR3 loop spans 13 amino acids. In germline, CDR1 is SGHRS, CDR2 YFSETQ. The V gene end was trimmed by 4 bases and the J gene end by 4 bases; junction bases not matched to a gene: 5. The CDR3 sequence is CASSTRGVYEQYF. The CDR3 bases are TGCGCCAGCAGCACCCGGGGGGTTTACGAGCAGTACTTC.